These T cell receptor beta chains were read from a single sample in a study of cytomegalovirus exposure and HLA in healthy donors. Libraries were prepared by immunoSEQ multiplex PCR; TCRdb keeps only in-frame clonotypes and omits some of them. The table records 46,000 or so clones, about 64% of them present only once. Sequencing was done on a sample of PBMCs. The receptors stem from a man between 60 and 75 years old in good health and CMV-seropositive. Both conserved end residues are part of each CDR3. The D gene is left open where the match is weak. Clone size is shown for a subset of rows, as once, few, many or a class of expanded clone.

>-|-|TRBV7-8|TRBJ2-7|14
TGTGCCAGCAGCTTGGGACTTCGGAGTAACGAGCAGTACTTC
CASSLGLRSNEQYF
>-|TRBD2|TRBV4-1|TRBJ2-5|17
TGCGCCAGCAGCCAAGGCGTCTGGGCGGGAGGGCTGGAGACCCAGTACTTC
CASSQGVWAGGLETQYF
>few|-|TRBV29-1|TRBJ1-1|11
TGCAGCGCTTGGTCAGCGAACCAAGCTTTCTTT
CSAWSANQAFF
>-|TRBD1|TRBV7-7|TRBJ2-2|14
TGTGCTAGCAGCCCCGGGACAGGGTTCGGGGAGCTGTTTTTT
CASSPGTGFGELFF
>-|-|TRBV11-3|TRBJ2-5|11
TGTGCCAGCAGCCGGGGGGAGACCCAGTACTTC
CASSRGETQYF
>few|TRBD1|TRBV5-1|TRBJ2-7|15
TGCGCCAGCAGCTTAGGGACAGGGGGTCCCTACGAGCAGTACTTC
CASSLGTGGPYEQYF
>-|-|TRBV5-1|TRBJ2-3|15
TGCGCCAGCAGCTTGGCCATGACTAGTACAGATACGCAGTATTTT
CASSLAMTSTDTQYF
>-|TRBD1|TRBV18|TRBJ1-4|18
TGTGCCAGCTCATCTTACAACCAGCCCGGGACAGGAAATGAAAAACTGTTTTTT
CASSSYNQPGTGNEKLFF
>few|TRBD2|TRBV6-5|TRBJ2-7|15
TGTGCCAGCCAACGGGGGGGGCGCATACCCTACGAGCAGTACTTC
CASQRGGRIPYEQYF
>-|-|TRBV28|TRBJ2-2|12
TGTGCCAGCAGTTTAAGAGGCGGGGAGCTGTTTTTT
CASSLRGGELFF
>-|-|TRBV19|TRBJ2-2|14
TGTGCCAGTAGGAGAACAGTGAACACCGGGGAGCTGTTTTTT
CASRRTVNTGELFF
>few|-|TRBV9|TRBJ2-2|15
TGTGCCAGCAGCGTAACTCTCGCGAACACCGGGGAGCTGTTTTTT
CASSVTLANTGELFF
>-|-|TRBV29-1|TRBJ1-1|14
TGCAGCGTTGAACGCCCCACGGTTAGTACTGAAGCTTTCTTT
CSVERPTVSTEAFF
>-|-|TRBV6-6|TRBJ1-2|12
TGTGCCAGCGCCGCAGGGCCAACGGGCTACACCTTC
CASAAGPTGYTF
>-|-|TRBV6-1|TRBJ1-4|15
TGTGCCAGCAGTGTTTGGTCGGGGAATGATGAAAAACTGTTTTTT
CASSVWSGNDEKLFF
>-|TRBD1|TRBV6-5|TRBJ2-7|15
TGTGCCAGCAGTTACAATCAGGGGGCGTCCTACGAGCAGTACTTC
CASSYNQGASYEQYF
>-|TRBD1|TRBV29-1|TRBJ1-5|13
TGCAGCGTAGCGACAGGGGTGAACCAGCCCCAGCATTTT
CSVATGVNQPQHF
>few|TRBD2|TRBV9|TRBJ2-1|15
TGTGCCAGCAGCGACAGTAGCGGGAGGGCGGTTGAGCAGTTCTTC
CASSDSSGRAVEQFF
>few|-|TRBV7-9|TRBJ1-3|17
TGTGCCAGCAGCTTAGCGCTCCCCGGGTTGTACGGAAACACCATATATTTT
CASSLALPGLYGNTIYF
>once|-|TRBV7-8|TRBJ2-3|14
TGTGCCAGCAGCCCAAACATGGGGACTCCTACGCAGTATTTT
CASSPNMGTPTQYF
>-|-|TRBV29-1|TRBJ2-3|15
TGCAGCTCCGCAGGCTTAAGTGCTAGCACAGATACGCAGTATTTT
CSSAGLSASTDTQYF
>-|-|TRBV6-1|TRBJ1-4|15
TGTGCCAGCAGTGAAGCGGCCGGGGAGGGTGAAAAACTGTTTTTT
CASSEAAGEGEKLFF